This T cell receptor (beta chain) was sequenced during a study of cytomegalovirus exposure and HLA in healthy donors. General observations from the study: There were some public TCRs occurring in many donors, but most TCR sequences were rare. The likely explanation for a cluster of highly shared sequence variants was sequencing artifact. According to an earlier analysis, most TCR beta V segments yielded productive rearrangements about 87% or about 30% of the time.

Primers: 60 Vbeta forward and 13 Jbeta reverse. Sequencing was performed with immunoSEQ multiplex PCR; in TCRdb, only in-frame clones are kept and a portion is missing. Found here are roughly 200,000 clones, about 78% of them singletons; the top ten hold more than 5.5%. When sampled, the donors appeared nominally healthy, though they likely had unrecorded immune exposures. Comments on this clone: Its antigen is undetermined.

V shed 6 bases and J 4 bases; nucleotides not matched to a gene: 7. Germline values: CDR1 SEHNR, CDR2 FQNEAQ (reference sequence). CDR3 length: 15 residues. This clonotype was sampled from a man aged 35-49 years in good health and CMV-seronegative. Sequencing used PBMCs. The rearrangement uses TRBV7-9 and TRBJ1-5, with 9 bases matching TRBD1. This chain's CDR3 is CASSTTGTGNQPQHF. The CDR3, as DNA: TGTGCCAGCAGTACCACCGGGACAGGGAATCAGCCCCAGCATTTT. The variable domain in full, completed from reference TRBV7-9 and TRBJ1-5, reads DTGVSQNPRHKITKRGQNVTFRCDPISEHNRLYWYRQTLGQGPEFLTYFQNEAQLEKSRLLSDRFSAERPKGSFSTLEIQRTEQGDSAMYLCASSTTGTGNQPQHFGDGTRLSIL.